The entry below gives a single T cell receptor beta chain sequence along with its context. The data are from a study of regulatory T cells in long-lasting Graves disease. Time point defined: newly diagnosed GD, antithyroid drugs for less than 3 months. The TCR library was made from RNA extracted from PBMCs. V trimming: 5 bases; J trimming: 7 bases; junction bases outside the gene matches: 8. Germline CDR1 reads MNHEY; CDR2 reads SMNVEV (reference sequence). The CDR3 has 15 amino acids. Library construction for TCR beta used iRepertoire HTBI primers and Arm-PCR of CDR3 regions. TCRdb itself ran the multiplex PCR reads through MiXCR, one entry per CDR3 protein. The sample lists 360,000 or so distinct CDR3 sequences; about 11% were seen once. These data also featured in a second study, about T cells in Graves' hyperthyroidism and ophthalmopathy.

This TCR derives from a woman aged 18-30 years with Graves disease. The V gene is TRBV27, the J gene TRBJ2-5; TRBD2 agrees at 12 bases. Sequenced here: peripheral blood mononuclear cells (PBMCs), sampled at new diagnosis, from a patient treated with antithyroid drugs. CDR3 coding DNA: TGTGCCAGCAGTATACTAGCGGGGGGCCTGACGACCCAGTACTTC. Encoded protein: CASSILAGGLTTQYF.